A single sample gave rise to the 14 T cell receptor gamma chains below, sequenced in a study of γδ T cells in repeated Plasmodium falciparum infection. Gammadelta T cells were flow-sorted from PBMC into Vgamma9/Vdelta2+ and Vdelta2-negative populations for bulk analysis. TCRdb redid the clone calls on the multiplex PCR reads with CATT. The sample comprises 30,000 or so gamma-chain clones, more than 1.4% of which are singletons, and roughly a fifth rests with the top ten. The sample taken for sequencing was gamma-delta T cells from blood. Every receptor here comes from a pool of human donors (malaria-infected and uninfected, not separated).

Ten or more counts support this clone. Just one base apart from a much larger clone, this may be a read error. The rearrangement links TRGV2 to TRGJ1 or TRGJ2. The CDR3 totals 12 residues. The V gene's germline CDR1 is EGSNGY and CDR2 YDSYNSKV. In DNA, the CDR3 is TGCGCCACCTGGGACGGGTTTAGGAAGAAACTCTTT. This translates into CATWDGFRKKLF.

In this sample, this clone turned up many times. A much larger clone sits a single nucleotide away, making a read error possible. CDR3: CATWDQELGKKIKVF. The CDR3 nucleotides are TGTGCCACCTGGGACCAAGAGTTGGGCAAAAAAATCAAGGTATTT. V usage is TRGV3 and J usage is TRGJP. In germline, CDR1 is VTNTFY, CDR2 YDVSTARD (reference sequence). Trimming cost V 3 bases and J 4 bases; bases outside gene matches: 0. The CDR3 covers 15 residues.

Points on this clone: A far larger clone lies a single base away; this is likely a read error. The same CDR3 is also encoded by other DNA sequences in this sample. The V gene is TRGV4; the J gene was not called. The CDR3 has 14 amino acids. Germline CDR1 EGSTGY, CDR2 YDSYTSSV. The CDR3: CATWAPVGGYKKLF. The CDR3 DNA follows: TGTGCCACCTGGGCCCCGGTCGGAGGCTATAAGAAACTCTTC.

In the case of this clone: TCRdb's protein for this DNA is that of a much larger clone and differs from the translation at residue 7, likely a read error; the protein shown is the DNA translation. The gene calls are TRGV9 and TRGJ1 or TRGJ2. TCRdb records no J gene; here it was assigned by comparing the DNA to germline. Germline CDR1 GITISATS, CDR2 ISYDGTV (reference sequence). V dropped 3 bases and J dropped 8; count of bases not matched to a gene: 10. This CDR3 is built from 13 residues. DNA of the CDR3: TGTGCCTTGTGGGAGCCCTCTACAAATAAGAAACTCTTT. It yields the protein CALWEPSTNKKLF.

In its sample, this clone was seen many times. Other nucleotide sequences in the sample specify the same CDR3. J is TRGJP and V is TRGV9. Per germline, CDR1 GITISATS and CDR2 ISYDGTV (reference sequence). This CDR3 has 17 amino acids. J was trimmed by 2 bases and V by 2 bases; bases with no gene match: 3. CDR3 sequence: CALWEDRQELGKKIKVF. The CDR3 DNA reads as TGTGCCTTGTGGGAGGATAGGCAAGAGTTGGGCAAAAAAATCAAGGTATTT.

This clone was seen a handful of times. A far larger clone is one base from this, pointing to a likely read error. The sample holds other DNA sequences that translate to the same CDR3. This chain links TRGV8 with TRGJ1 or TRGJ2. The CDR3 covers 21 residues. Germline assignment: CDR1 VENAVY and CDR2 YDSYNSRV. The CDR3 is CATWDTRPQGSPCEPYYKKLF. The CDR3 coding sequence is TGCGCCACCTGGGATACCCGGCCCCAAGGTTCACCTTGTGAACCCTATTATAAGAAACTCTTT.

With respect to this clone: The protein recorded in TCRdb matches a much larger clone and deviates from this DNA's translation at residue 6, suggesting a read error; the protein here is obtained by translating the DNA. The rearrangement joins TRGV8 to TRGJ1 or TRGJ2. The J gene comes from matching the DNA to germline here; TCRdb lacks it. This CDR3 is built from 14 residues. Unmatched junction bases numbered 6, after V lost 4 bases and J lost 0 bases. Germline CDR1 reads VENAVY; CDR2 reads YDSYNSRV. The CDR3 bases are TGTGCCACCTGGGACTCTAAGAATTATTATAAGAAACTCTTT. The encoded protein is CATWDSKNYYKKLF.

This clone showed up many times. TCRdb has a much larger clone's protein, which differs at residue 8 from the translation of this DNA, likely because of a read error; what is shown is the protein translated from the DNA. The gene calls are TRGV9 and TRGJ1 or TRGJ2. This CDR3 has 11 residues. The ends lost 3 bases at V and 11 bases at J; junction bases unmatched: 7. Germline CDR1 GITISATS, CDR2 ISYDGTV (reference sequence). DNA for the CDR3: TGTGCCTTGTGGGAGTTTAATGAGAAACTCTTT. It translates to CALWEFNEKLF.

About this clone itself: The amino acid sequence in TCRdb belongs to a much larger clone and departs from this DNA's translation at residue 5, likely a sequencing read error; the sequence shown is translated from the DNA. This sequence joins TRGV4 and TRGJ1 or TRGJ2. CDR3 length equals 13 residues. The ends lost 5 bases at V and 4 bases at J; junction bases unmatched: 8. Germline V gives CDR1 EGSTGY, CDR2 YDSYTSSV. This chain's CDR3 is CATWGVGYYKKLF. Written as DNA, the CDR3 is TGTGCCACCTGGGGTGTAGGCTATTATAAGAAACTCTTT.

Comments on this clone: TCRdb has a much larger clone's protein, which differs at residue 3 from the translation of this DNA, likely because of a read error; what is shown is the protein translated from the DNA. Other DNA variants within this sample encode the same CDR3. This chain connects TRGV3 to TRGJ1 or TRGJ2. Germline matching of the DNA provided the J gene here, since TCRdb leaves it blank. Germline CDR1 VTNTFY, CDR2 YDVSTARD (reference sequence). The CDR3 length is 13 residues. CDR3 DNA sequence: TGTGCCGCCTGGGACAGGCCAGGTTATAAGAAACTCTTT. Encoded protein: CAAWDRPGYKKLF.

This clone has ten or more counts. This DNA's translation and the protein TCRdb lists, from a much larger clone, do not match at residue 12, likely due to a read error; the protein shown is translated from the DNA. This chain links TRGV4 with TRGJ1 or TRGJ2. Looked up from germline, CDR1 is EGSTGY and CDR2 is YDSYTSSV. Losses at the gene ends were 1 base for V and 12 bases for J; bases not matched to a gene: 27. The CDR3 has 18 residues. The CDR3 spells CATWDGSSCVGWNCVKLF. DNA for the CDR3: TGTGCCACCTGGGATGGCTCGAGCTGCGTGGGATGGAATTGTGTGAAACTCTTT.

This clone has only a few counts. The mismatch at residue 9 between this DNA's translation and the TCRdb protein of a much larger clone likely reflects a read error; the protein shown is translated from the DNA. The V gene is TRGV2, the J gene TRGJ1 or TRGJ2. The J gene is not listed in TCRdb, so it was assigned here from a DNA match to germline. CDR3 length equals 14 residues. Germline CDR1 and CDR2: EGSNGY and YDSYNSKV. V shed 0 bases, J shed 6 bases, and the junction held 8 bases outside the gene matches. CDR3 DNA sequence: TGTGCCACCTGGGACGGGCCGACGTGTTATAAGAAACTCTTT. Amino acids: CATWDGPTCYKKLF.

This clone was recorded a few times. A read error is likely here: a far larger clone is one base away. Other DNA sequences in the sample encode the same CDR3. As DNA, the CDR3 is TGTGCCTTGTGGGAGGTGCGGTTCTACAAGAAACTCTTT. This translates into CALWEVRFYKKLF. The gene calls are TRGV9 and TRGJ1 or TRGJ2. TCRdb supplies no J gene; here it was assigned by aligning the nucleotide sequence to germline. CDR3 length: 13 amino acids. J lost 10 bases, V lost 0 bases, and 9 bases had no gene match. Looked up from germline, CDR1 is GITISATS and CDR2 is ISYDGTV (reference sequence).

This clone was recorded a few times. The TCRdb record carries a much larger clone's protein, which differs from this DNA's translation at residue 3; a read error is the likely cause, and the protein listed here is the DNA translation. This rearrangement joins TRGV5 to TRGJ1 or TRGJ2. TCRdb records no J gene; here it was assigned by comparing the DNA to germline. Trimming cost V 12 bases and J 10 bases; bases outside gene matches: 12. From germline, CDR1 is VINAFY and CDR2 YDVSNSKD. The CDR3 totals 10 residues. CDR3 coding DNA: TGTGCCCCCATGGGTTCCAAGAAACTCTTT. Translation: CAPMGSKKLF.